The rows below give T cell receptor beta chains drawn from one sample of a study of CD8+ T cells in alopecia areata. Assay used: immunoSEQ multiplex PCR; TCRdb lists only in-frame clones, some missing. The data show roughly 150,000 clones, 50% to 60% seen once. Sequenced material: CD4+ T cells sorted from blood. The source is a human donor in good health. Each CDR3 is given with its conserved first and last residue. A D gene is named only where the DNA matches it firmly. Clone size is shown for a subset of rows, as once, few, many or a class of expanded clone.

J | size | D | length | V | DNA | CDR3
TRBJ2-7 | few | - | 12 | TRBV29-1 | TGCAGCGCTGGAGAGGGGGTAACGGAGCAGTACTTC | CSAGEGVTEQYF
TRBJ2-7 | few | - | 14 | TRBV29-1 | TGCAGTGCCGAGGGGAGCTGGCCCCACTACGAGCAGTACTTC | CSAEGSWPHYEQYF
TRBJ2-7 | - | TRBD2 | 15 | TRBV28 | TGTGCCAGCAGTTCCTCCCCCCGGGGGGTTGGCGAGCAGTACTTC | CASSSSPRGVGEQYF
TRBJ2-5 | few | - | 12 | TRBV29-1 | TGCAGCGTTGAACTAGCAGGAGAGACCCAGTACTTC | CSVELAGETQYF
TRBJ2-1 | - | TRBD2 | 18 | TRBV29-1 | TGCAGCGTTGGCTTGACTAGCGGACCTTCAGGATCCTACAATGAGCAGTTCTTC | CSVGLTSGPSGSYNEQFF
TRBJ2-1 | - | - | 10 | TRBV29-1 | TGCAGCGGAGTTTACAATGAGCAGTTCTTC | CSGVYNEQFF
TRBJ2-1 | few | - | 13 | TRBV29-1 | TGCAGCGTTGAACCCCCAGGGGTGTTTCGGCAGTTCTTC | CSVEPPGVFRQFF
TRBJ2-7 | - | - | 13 | TRBV30 | TGTGCCTGGGGGGCCGGGATTAACTACGAGCAGTACTTC | CAWGAGINYEQYF
TRBJ2-2 | once | - | 14 | TRBV4-1 | TGCGCCAGCAGCCACGGACGGGTTACCGGGGAGCTGTTTTTT | CASSHGRVTGELFF
TRBJ2-1 | - | - | 16 | TRBV5-1 | TGCGCCAGCAGCTTTCTTACTAGAAGGGCCTACAATGAGCAGTTCTTC | CASSFLTRRAYNEQFF
TRBJ2-3 | - | - | 14 | TRBV29-1 | TGCAGCGTTGATGGAGGGAATTTGGCAGATACGCAGTATTTT | CSVDGGNLADTQYF
TRBJ1-4 | few | TRBD1 | 14 | TRBV18 | TGTGCCAGCTCACCACCAGACAGGGTTGAAAAACTGTTTTTT | CASSPPDRVEKLFF
TRBJ1-1 | - | - | 14 | TRBV19 | TGTGCCAGTAGTCCAGGGACCTCGGGGGCTGAAGCTTTCTTT | CASSPGTSGAEAFF
TRBJ2-1 | once | TRBD2 | 15 | TRBV30 | TGTGCCTGGACCTTAACTAGCGGCAACTACAATGAGCAGTTCTTC | CAWTLTSGNYNEQFF
TRBJ2-7 | - | TRBD2 | 17 | TRBV5-1 | TGCGCCAGCAGCGCTACTAGCGGGAGGGCCTCGTCCTACGAGCAGTACTTC | CASSATSGRASSYEQYF
TRBJ2-7 | few | - | 15 | TRBV9 | TGTGCCAGCAGCCCACGGACAGTTGGACCGTACGAGCAGTACTTC | CASSPRTVGPYEQYF
TRBJ2-2 | - | - | 12 | TRBV7-9 | TGTGCCAGCAGCTCAAACACCGGGGAGCTGTTTTTT | CASSSNTGELFF
TRBJ2-3 | once | - | 12 | TRBV7-2 | TGTGCCAGCAGCTGGGCTACAGATACGCAGTATTTT | CASSWATDTQYF
TRBJ2-3 | - | TRBD1 | 14 | TRBV29-1 | TGCAGCGTTGCCCCGAGGGGGCGCACAGATACGCAGTATTTT | CSVAPRGRTDTQYF
TRBJ1-2 | few | - | 14 | TRBV7-9 | TGTGCCAGCAGCTTAGATACACCGAACTATGGCTACACCTTC | CASSLDTPNYGYTF
TRBJ1-2 | - | - | 12 | TRBV5-1 | TGCGCCAGCAGCGTGGACAGCTATGGCTACACCTTC | CASSVDSYGYTF
TRBJ2-7 | - | - | 14 | TRBV7-6 | TGTGCCAGCAGCTTATCAGGGGCCGGCGACGAGCAGTACTTC | CASSLSGAGDEQYF
TRBJ2-5 | - | TRBD1 | 14 | TRBV5-1 | TGCGCCAGCAGCGGGACAGGGCTTCAAGAGACCCAGTACTTC | CASSGTGLQETQYF